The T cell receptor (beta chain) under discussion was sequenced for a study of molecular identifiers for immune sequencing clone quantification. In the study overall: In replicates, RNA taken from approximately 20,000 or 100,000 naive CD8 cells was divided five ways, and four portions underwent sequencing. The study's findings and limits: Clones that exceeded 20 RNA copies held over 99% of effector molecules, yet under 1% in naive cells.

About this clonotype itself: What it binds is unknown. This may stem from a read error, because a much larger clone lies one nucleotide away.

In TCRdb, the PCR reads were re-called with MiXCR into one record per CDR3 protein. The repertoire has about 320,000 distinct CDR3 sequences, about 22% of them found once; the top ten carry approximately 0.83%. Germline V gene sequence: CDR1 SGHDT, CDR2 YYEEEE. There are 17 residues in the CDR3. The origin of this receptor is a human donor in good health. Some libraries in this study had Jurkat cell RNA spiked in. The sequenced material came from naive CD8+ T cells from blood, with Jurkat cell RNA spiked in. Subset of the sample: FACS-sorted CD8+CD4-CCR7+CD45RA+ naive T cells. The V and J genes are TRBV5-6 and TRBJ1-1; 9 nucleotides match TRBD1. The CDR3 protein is CASSSHGTGNHYTETFF. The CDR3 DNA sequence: TGTGCCAGCAGCTCCCATGGGACAGGGAATCATTACACTGAAACTTTCTTT. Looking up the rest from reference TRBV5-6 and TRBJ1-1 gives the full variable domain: DAGVTQSPTHLIKTRGQQVTLRCSPKSGHDTVSWYQQALGQGPQFIFQYYEEEERQRGNFPDRFSGHQFPNYSSELNVNALLLGDSALYLCASSSHGTGNHYTETFFGQGTRLTVV.